What follows are 2 T cell receptor beta chains derived from one specimen sequenced in a study of high-grade serous ovarian cancer treatment subgroups. TCRdb's copy holds only in-frame clones and misses some; the assay was immunoSEQ multiplex PCR. The sample holds more than 8,000 clones, about 76% seen once. Tumor samples were taken before definitive surgery or chemotherapy. The sample taken for sequencing was tumor tissue. The receptors shown here come from a human donor with high-grade serous ovarian cancer.

The rearrangement uses TRBV9 and TRBJ2-7; D ambiguous. In germline, CDR1 is SGDLS, CDR2 YYNGEE. V shed 3 bases and J shed 2 bases, with 9 bases lying between them. The CDR3 extends over 13 amino acids. CDR3 bases: TGTGCCAGCAGCGCGACCTCAGCCTACGAGCAGTACTTC. Translated, it gives CASSATSAYEQYF.

The gene calls are TRBV6-1 and TRBJ2-3; 7 positions match TRBD1. This CDR3 has 16 residues. Germline V gene lookup returns CDR1 MNHNS and CDR2 SASEGT. V was pared by 2 bases and J by 0 bases, with 5 bases of the junction left unmatched. As DNA, the CDR3 is TGTGCCAGCAGTGAACCGAGGGGGCGAAGCACAGATACGCAGTATTTT. The encoded protein is CASSEPRGRSTDTQYF.